These 5 T cell receptor beta chains were all obtained from the same sample, sequenced in a study of blood T cell repertoires in COVID-19. Sequencing was performed with immunoSEQ multiplex PCR; in TCRdb, only in-frame clones are kept and a portion is missing. Among fewer than 300,000 clones listed, around four fifths were seen once. The sample was peripheral blood. These receptors all stem from a woman in her 70s with active or convalescent COVID-19.

This clone came up once. V is TRBV5-6 and J is TRBJ2-7, with D maybe TRBD1 (5 bases). The germline V and J ends were trimmed by 0 bases and 3 bases, with 10 bases remaining between them. The CDR3 length is 14 residues. Germline CDR1 reads SGHDT; CDR2 reads YYEEEE. In DNA form, the CDR3 reads TGTGCCAGCAGCTTGGACAGGACAAGCTACGAGCAGTACTTC. Protein: CASSLDRTSYEQYF.

The chain recombines TRBV2 with TRBJ1-2; possibly TRBD1 for D (6 bases). CDR1 is SNHLY and CDR2 is FYNNEI in the germline V gene. V was trimmed by 6 bases and J by 5 bases, leaving 16 bases between them. This CDR3 spans 14 amino acids. CDR3: CASSAQGVPYGYTF. CDR3 coding DNA: TGTGCCAGCAGCGCACAGGGTGTCCCATATGGCTACACCTTC.

J is TRBJ2-2 and V is TRBV2; TRBD1 is a possible D gene (6 bases). In germline, CDR1 is SNHLY, CDR2 FYNNEI. This CDR3 has 13 residues. Trimming left V 4 bases short and J 6 bases short, with 9 bases between. CDR3 region: CASSVQGAGELFF. Written as DNA, the CDR3 is TGTGCCAGCAGTGTACAGGGCGCCGGGGAGCTGTTTTTT.

The genes are TRBV5-4 and TRBJ1-1; 10 nucleotides match TRBD1. CDR1 and CDR2 (germline): SGHNT, YYREEE (reference sequence). This CDR3 is 17 amino acids long. V gave up 1 base and J gave up 4 bases; unmatched junction bases: 10. Here the CDR3 DNA reads TGTGCCAGCAGCTTGAGGACAGGGGGAATGAGAAGCACTGAAGCTTTCTTT. Protein: CASSLRTGGMRSTEAFF.

This chain uses TRBV7-6 with TRBJ2-7, with 9 bases that match TRBD1. Germline CDR1 SGHVS, CDR2 FNYEAQ. V dropped 5 bases and J dropped 0; count of bases not matched to a gene: 5. The CDR3 consists of 15 residues. The CDR3 spells CASSQGTGFSYEQYF. CDR3 coding DNA: TGTGCCAGCAGCCAAGGGACAGGGTTCTCCTACGAGCAGTACTTC.